Listed below are T cell receptor beta chains from one sample, sequenced in a study of T-cell reconstitution after alpha-beta-depleted transplantation in children. MiXCR, run by TCRdb on the PCR reads, gives a single entry per CDR3 protein. Here the sample spans about 400,000 distinct CDR3 sequences, approximately 20% being singletons. Specimen: PBMCs from the stem cell graft donor, collected from the stem cell graft. The receptors shown here come from a human donor who donated a stem cell graft to a child with acute myeloid leukemia. The conserved cysteine and the conserved F or W are not part of the CDR3 here. Clone size, where shown, is once, few, many, or a class for clones that have expanded.

J	V	size	CDR3
TRBJ1-3	TRBV13	few	ASSLWGDSGNTIY
TRBJ2-5	TRBV29-1	few	SAVASRQAQETQY
TRBJ2-3	TRBV29-1	few	SVEDRAGQGPDTQY
TRBJ2-1	TRBV5-5	few	ASTRGADRGYNEQF
TRBJ2-4	TRBV7-9	-	ASSQTSGRSNIQY
TRBJ2-5	TRBV5-1	few	ASSLNGQGAQETQY
TRBJ2-1	TRBV12-3/TRBV12-4	-	ASSLEGTVNEQF
TRBJ1-2	TRBV5-1	-	ASSFGDSYGYT
TRBJ2-7	TRBV21-1	-	ASSKGPGWREVSEQY
TRBJ2-3	TRBV28	-	ASSHPPGQGSDTQY
TRBJ2-7	TRBV10-3	many	AISESMQKY
TRBJ2-7	TRBV20-1	-	SASRTGDSYEQY
TRBJ1-6	TRBV6-5	many	ATSSREGNSPLH
TRBJ2-7	TRBV6-1	once	ASSPPGRRTYEQY
TRBJ2-5	TRBV7-9	-	ASRWGPETQY
TRBJ2-5	TRBV20-1	-	SAKPGQGGETQY
TRBJ1-5	TRBV11-1	once	ASSPGTPLSPQH
TRBJ2-1	TRBV3-1	-	ASSQGLSVAEQF
TRBJ2-3	TRBV18	-	ASSARVDTQY
TRBJ2-1	TRBV20-1	many	SARTSGRASDEQF
TRBJ2-7	TRBV12-3/TRBV12-4	many	ASSTGQLYEQY
TRBJ2-5	TRBV20-1	-	SARGNEETQY
TRBJ2-1	TRBV20-1	many	SAMTSGSDNEQF
TRBJ2-4	TRBV24-1	-	ATSAGQGIQY
TRBJ2-1	TRBV12-3/TRBV12-4	many	ASSFGTAFNEQF
TRBJ2-3	TRBV7-3	many	ASSLTGGDTQY
TRBJ2-5	TRBV29-1	many	SVEGSTGLETQY